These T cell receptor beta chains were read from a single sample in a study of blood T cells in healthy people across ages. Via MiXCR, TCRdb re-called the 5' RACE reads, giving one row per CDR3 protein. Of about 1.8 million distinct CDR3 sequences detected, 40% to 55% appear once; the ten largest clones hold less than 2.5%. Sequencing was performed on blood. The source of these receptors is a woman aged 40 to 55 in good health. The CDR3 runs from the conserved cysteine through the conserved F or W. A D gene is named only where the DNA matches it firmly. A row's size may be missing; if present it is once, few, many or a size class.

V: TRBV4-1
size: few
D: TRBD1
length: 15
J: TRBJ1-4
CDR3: CASSLPGQQNEKLFF
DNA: TGCGCCAGCAGCCTGCCGGGACAGCAGAATGAAAAACTGTTTTTT

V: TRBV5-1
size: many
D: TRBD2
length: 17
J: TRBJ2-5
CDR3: CASSLGLAGHLQETQYF
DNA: TGCGCCAGCAGCTTGGGACTAGCCGGGCACTTGCAAGAGACCCAGTACTTC

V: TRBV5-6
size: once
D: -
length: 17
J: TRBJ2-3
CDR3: CASSWRVGTPDPDTQYF
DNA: TGTGCCAGCAGCTGGAGGGTCGGGACCCCGGACCCAGATACGCAGTATTTT

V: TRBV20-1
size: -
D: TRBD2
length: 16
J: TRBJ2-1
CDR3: CSARDFGAGGRNEQFF
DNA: TGCAGTGCTAGAGATTTCGGAGCGGGGGGAAGAAATGAGCAGTTCTTC

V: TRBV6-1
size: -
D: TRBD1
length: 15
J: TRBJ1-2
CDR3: CASSDPTGSSYGYTF
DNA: TGTGCCAGCAGCGACCCGACAGGGAGTTCCTATGGCTACACCTTC

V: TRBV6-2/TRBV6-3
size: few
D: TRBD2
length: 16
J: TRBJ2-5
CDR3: CASSYSRLAGRETQYF
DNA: TGTGCCAGCAGTTACTCGCGACTAGCGGGGAGAGAGACCCAGTACTTC

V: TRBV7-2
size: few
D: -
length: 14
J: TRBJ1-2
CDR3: CASTWDIVAYGYTF
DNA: TGTGCCAGCACCTGGGACATCGTAGCCTATGGCTACACCTTC

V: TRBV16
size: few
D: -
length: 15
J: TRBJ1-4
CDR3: CASSQSQGTNEKLFF
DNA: TGTGCCAGCAGCCAATCTCAGGGGACGAATGAAAAACTGTTTTTT

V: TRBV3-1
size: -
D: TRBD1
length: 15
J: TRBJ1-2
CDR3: CASSHRGARNYGYTF
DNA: TGTGCCAGCAGCCACAGGGGGGCTAGGAACTATGGCTACACCTTC

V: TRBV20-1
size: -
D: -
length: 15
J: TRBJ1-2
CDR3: CSAREPSWRGYGYTF
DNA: TGCAGTGCTAGAGAACCGTCCTGGCGGGGCTATGGCTACACCTTC

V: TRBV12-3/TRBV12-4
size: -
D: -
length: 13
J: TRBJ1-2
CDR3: CARSQIFNYGYTF
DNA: TGTGCCCGCAGCCAGATCTTTAACTATGGCTACACCTTC

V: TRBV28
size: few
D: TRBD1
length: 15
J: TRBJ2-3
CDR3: CASSFHRGVSDTQYF
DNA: TGTGCCAGCAGTTTCCACAGGGGAGTCTCAGATACGCAGTATTTT

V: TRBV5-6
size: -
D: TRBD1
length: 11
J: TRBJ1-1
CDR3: CASNDRAEAFF
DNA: TGTGCCAGCAACGACAGGGCCGAAGCTTTCTTT

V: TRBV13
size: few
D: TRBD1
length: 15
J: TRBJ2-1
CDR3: CASSPGQGMDNEQFF
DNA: TGTGCCAGCAGCCCAGGACAGGGAATGGACAATGAGCAGTTCTTC

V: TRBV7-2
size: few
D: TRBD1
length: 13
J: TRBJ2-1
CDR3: CASSLGGTTGGFF
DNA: TGTGCCAGCAGCTTAGGGGGGACGACAGGGGGGTTCTTC

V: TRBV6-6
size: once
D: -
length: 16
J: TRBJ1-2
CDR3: CASNPPDSSIPYGYTF
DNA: TGTGCCAGCAATCCACCTGACAGCTCAATTCCTTATGGCTACACCTTC

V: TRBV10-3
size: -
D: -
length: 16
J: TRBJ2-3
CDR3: CAISRGVVVYRDTQYF
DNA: TGTGCCATCAGTAGAGGGGTTGTAGTCTATCGAGATACGCAGTATTTT

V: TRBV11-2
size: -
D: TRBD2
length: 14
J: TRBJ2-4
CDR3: CASSPRLAENIQYF
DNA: TGTGCCAGCAGCCCCAGGCTAGCGGAAAACATTCAGTACTTC

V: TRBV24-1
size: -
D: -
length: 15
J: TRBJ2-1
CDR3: CATSDLRDGYNEQFF
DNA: TGTGCCACCAGTGATTTGCGGGACGGCTACAATGAGCAGTTCTTC

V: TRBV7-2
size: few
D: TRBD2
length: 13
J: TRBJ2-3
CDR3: CASSDRGVDTQYF
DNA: TGTGCCAGCAGCGATCGGGGGGTCGATACGCAGTATTTT

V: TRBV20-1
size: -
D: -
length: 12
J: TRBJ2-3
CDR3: CSATSRTDTQYF
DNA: TGCAGTGCTACCAGCCGGACAGATACGCAGTATTTT

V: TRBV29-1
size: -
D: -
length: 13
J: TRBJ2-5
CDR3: CSVVGDPGETQYF
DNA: TGCAGCGTCGTTGGGGACCCTGGAGAGACCCAGTACTTC

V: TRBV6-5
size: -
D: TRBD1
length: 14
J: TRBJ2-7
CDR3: CASRRTGDGYEQYF
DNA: TGTGCCAGCAGGAGGACAGGGGACGGCTACGAGCAGTACTTC

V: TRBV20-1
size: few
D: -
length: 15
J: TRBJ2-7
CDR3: CSARSQGKSVYEQYF
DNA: TGCAGTGCTAGATCACAGGGAAAATCTGTCTACGAGCAGTACTTC

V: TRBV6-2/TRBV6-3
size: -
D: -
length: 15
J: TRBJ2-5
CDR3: CASSYEARRQETQYF
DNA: TGTGCCAGCAGTTATGAGGCGAGACGACAAGAGACCCAGTACTTC

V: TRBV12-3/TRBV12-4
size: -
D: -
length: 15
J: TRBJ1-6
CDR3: CASSFTRGKDSPLHF
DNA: TGTGCCAGCAGTTTTACGAGGGGCAAGGACTCACCCCTCCACTTT

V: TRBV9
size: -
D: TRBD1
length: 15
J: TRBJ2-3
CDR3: CASSVVQGITETQYF
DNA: TGTGCCAGCAGCGTAGTACAGGGGATCACAGAGACGCAGTATTTT

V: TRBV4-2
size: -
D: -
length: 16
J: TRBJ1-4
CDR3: CASKPKTGGVNEKLFF
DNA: TGTGCCAGCAAACCGAAGACAGGCGGAGTTAATGAAAAACTGTTTTTT

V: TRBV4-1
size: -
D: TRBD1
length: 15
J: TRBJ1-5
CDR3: CASSQHQGGNQPQHF
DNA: TGCGCCAGCAGCCAACACCAGGGGGGAAATCAGCCCCAGCATTTT

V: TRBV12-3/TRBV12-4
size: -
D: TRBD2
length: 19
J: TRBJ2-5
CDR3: CASSFWRSGTSGGSETQYF
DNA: TGTGCCAGCAGTTTCTGGAGGTCCGGGACTAGCGGGGGGTCAGAGACCCAGTACTTC

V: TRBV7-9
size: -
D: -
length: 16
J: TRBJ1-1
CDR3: CASSPRGRAMNTEAFF
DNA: TGTGCCAGCAGCCCCCGGGGGAGGGCTATGAACACTGAAGCTTTCTTT

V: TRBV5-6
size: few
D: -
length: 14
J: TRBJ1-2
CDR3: CASSQKDTNYGYTF
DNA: TGTGCCAGCAGCCAGAAGGACACTAACTATGGCTACACCTTC

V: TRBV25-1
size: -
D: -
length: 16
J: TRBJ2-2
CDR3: CASSESGTGNTGELFF
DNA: TGTGCCAGCAGTGAATCCGGGACGGGGAACACCGGGGAGCTGTTTTTT

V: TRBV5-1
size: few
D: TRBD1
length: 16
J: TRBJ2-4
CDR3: CASSTGTVGSKNIQYF
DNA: TGCGCCAGCAGCACCGGGACAGTCGGGTCCAAAAACATTCAGTACTTC

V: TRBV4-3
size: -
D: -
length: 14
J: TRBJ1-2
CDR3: CASSPIPTNDGYTF
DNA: TGCGCCAGCAGCCCGATCCCAACTAACGATGGCTACACCTTC

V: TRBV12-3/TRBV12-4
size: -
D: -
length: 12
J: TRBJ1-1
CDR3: CASDAGGTEAFF
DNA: TGTGCCAGCGACGCGGGTGGAACTGAAGCTTTCTTT

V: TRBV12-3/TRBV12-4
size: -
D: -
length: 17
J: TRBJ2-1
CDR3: CASSLMVADASYNEQFF
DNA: TGTGCCAGCAGTTTAATGGTTGCGGATGCATCCTACAATGAGCAGTTCTTC

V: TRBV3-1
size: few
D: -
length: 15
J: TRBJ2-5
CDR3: CASSQRGRGQETQYF
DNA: TGTGCCAGCAGTCAAAGAGGGAGAGGGCAAGAGACCCAGTACTTC

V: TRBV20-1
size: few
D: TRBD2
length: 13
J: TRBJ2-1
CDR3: CSARVGTSDEQFF
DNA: TGCAGTGCTAGGGTTGGGACTAGCGATGAGCAGTTCTTC

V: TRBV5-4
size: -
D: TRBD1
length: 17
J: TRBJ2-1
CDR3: CASSSGPTGGSYNEQFF
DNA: TGTGCCAGCAGCTCGGGACCAACAGGGGGCTCCTACAATGAGCAGTTCTTC

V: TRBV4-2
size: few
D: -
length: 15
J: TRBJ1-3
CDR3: CASSQDPSSGNTIYF
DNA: TGTGCCAGCAGCCAAGATCCCAGCTCTGGAAACACCATATATTTT

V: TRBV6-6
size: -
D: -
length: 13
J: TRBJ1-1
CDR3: CASSDQWGTEAFF
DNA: TGTGCCAGCAGCGACCAATGGGGCACTGAAGCTTTCTTT

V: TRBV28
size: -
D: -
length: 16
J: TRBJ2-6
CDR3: CASRRGGTSGANVLTF
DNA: TGTGCCAGCAGGAGAGGGGGGACCTCTGGGGCCAACGTCCTGACTTTC

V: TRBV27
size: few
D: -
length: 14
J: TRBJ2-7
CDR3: CASSLHRDYYEQYF
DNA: TGTGCCAGCAGTTTACACAGGGACTACTACGAGCAGTACTTC

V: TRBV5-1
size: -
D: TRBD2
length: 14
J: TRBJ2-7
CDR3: CASSTWTSGYEQYF
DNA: TGCGCCAGCAGCACCTGGACTAGCGGCTACGAGCAGTACTTC

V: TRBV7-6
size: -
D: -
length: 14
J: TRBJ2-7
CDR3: CASSLLRESYEQYF
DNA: TGTGCCAGCAGCTTGTTACGGGAATCCTACGAGCAGTACTTC

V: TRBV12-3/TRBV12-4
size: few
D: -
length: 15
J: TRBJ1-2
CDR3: CASTLGGAYNYGYTF
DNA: TGTGCCAGCACCCTCGGAGGAGCTTACAACTATGGCTACACCTTC

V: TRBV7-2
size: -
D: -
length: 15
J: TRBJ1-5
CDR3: CASSLRRNSNQPQHF
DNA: TGTGCCAGCAGCTTACGACGGAATAGCAATCAGCCCCAGCATTTT

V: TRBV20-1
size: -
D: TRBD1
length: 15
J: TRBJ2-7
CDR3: CSATGRGGWSYEQYF
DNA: TGCAGTGCTACCGGTAGAGGGGGCTGGTCCTACGAGCAGTACTTC

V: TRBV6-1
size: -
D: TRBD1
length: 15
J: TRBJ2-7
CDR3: CASSRWDRGAYEQYF
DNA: TGTGCCAGCAGTCGTTGGGACAGGGGAGCCTACGAGCAGTACTTC

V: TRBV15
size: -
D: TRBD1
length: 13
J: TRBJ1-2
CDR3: CATSRRTGYGYTF
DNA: TGTGCCACCAGCAGAAGGACAGGGTATGGCTACACCTTC

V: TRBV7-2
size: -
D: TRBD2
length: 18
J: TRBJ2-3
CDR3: CASSLLPSGGAGTDTQYF
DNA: TGTGCCAGCAGCTTATTGCCTAGCGGGGGGGCCGGCACAGATACGCAGTATTTT

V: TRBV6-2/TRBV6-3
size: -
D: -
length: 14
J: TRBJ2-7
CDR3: CASIPSGTSYEQYF
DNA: TGTGCCAGCATTCCCAGTGGGACCTCCTACGAGCAGTACTTC

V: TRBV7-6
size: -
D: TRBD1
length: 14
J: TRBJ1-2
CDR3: CASSAGQVGDGYTF
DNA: TGTGCCAGCAGCGCGGGACAGGTGGGGGATGGCTACACCTTC

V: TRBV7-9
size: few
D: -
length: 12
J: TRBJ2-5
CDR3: CASSWQTETQYF
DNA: TGTGCCAGCAGCTGGCAAACGGAGACCCAGTACTTC